Listed below are T cell receptor beta chains from one sample, sequenced in a study of control samples from healthy donors and cancer patients. Some clones are missing from TCRdb's copy, which holds only in-frame ones; the method was immunoSEQ multiplex PCR. This repertoire shows 150,000 to 160,000 clones, roughly 94% found once; its top ten account for approximately 6.1%. Sequences were obtained from blood. These receptors originate from a man aged 40-49 years in good health. The CDR3 runs from the conserved cysteine through the conserved F or W. The D gene is left open where the match is weak. Size tells how often a clone was seen (once, few, many) or the class of an expanded clone, and some rows leave it out.

DNA	CDR3	size	J	V	D
TGTGCCAGCAGTTACTCGGGAGGGAGCGAAAAACTGTTTTTT	CASSYSGGSEKLFF	NA	TRBJ1-4	TRBV6-6	NA
TGTGCCAGCAGCTTACCAGGGCCCTCCTACGAGCAGTACTTC	CASSLPGPSYEQYF	once	TRBJ2-7	TRBV7-9	NA
TGTGCCAGCAGGAACAGGGCCTCCAACTATGGCTACACCTTC	CASRNRASNYGYTF	NA	TRBJ1-2	TRBV27	NA
TGTGCCAGCAGCCACGGGACTAGCTCCTACAATGAGCAGTTCTTC	CASSHGTSSYNEQFF	NA	TRBJ2-1	TRBV11-2	TRBD2
TGTGCCATCAGTGTTGAAGTTCACTATGGCTACACCTTC	CAISVEVHYGYTF	NA	TRBJ1-2	TRBV10-3	NA
TGTGCCTGGAGTTCAGGGACAGGGATGAATGGCTACACCTTC	CAWSSGTGMNGYTF	NA	TRBJ1-2	TRBV30	TRBD1
TGCGCCAGCAGCCAAGAGGGGGTTGGCACCGGGGAGCTGTTTTTT	CASSQEGVGTGELFF	NA	TRBJ2-2	TRBV4-3	NA
TGTGCCAGCGGGGACGGCTATGGCTACACCTTC	CASGDGYGYTF	NA	TRBJ1-2	TRBV12-3/TRBV12-4	NA
TGTGCCAGCAGCGATCCCCCGGGACTACTCACCGATCAGCCCCAGCATTTT	CASSDPPGLLTDQPQHF	NA	TRBJ1-5	TRBV28	NA
TGTGCCAGCTCACCACAGGCGGGGGACACAGATACGCAGTATTTT	CASSPQAGDTDTQYF	few	TRBJ2-3	TRBV18	TRBD2
TGTGCGGCGGGGGAGTCCTACGAGCAGTACTTC	CAAGESYEQYF	NA	TRBJ2-7	TRBV2	TRBD2
TGCGCCAGCAGCCCATTAGGGACTAGCGTCGCCGGGGAGCTGTTTTTT	CASSPLGTSVAGELFF	NA	TRBJ2-2	TRBV4-1	TRBD2
TGTGCCAGCAGTGAAAGGACAGGGTATACTGAAGCTTTCTTT	CASSERTGYTEAFF	NA	TRBJ1-1	TRBV6-1	TRBD1
TGTGCCAGCTCCCAAAATCTCAGGGCAGACACTGAAGCTTTCTTT	CASSQNLRADTEAFF	NA	TRBJ1-1	TRBV18	NA
TGTGCCAGTAGTAGCCGCGGGGCGCAGTATGGCTACACCTTC	CASSSRGAQYGYTF	NA	TRBJ1-2	TRBV19	NA
TGTGCCAGCAGTGAATACAGGGACAGTGAAGCTTTCTTT	CASSEYRDSEAFF	NA	TRBJ1-1	TRBV6-1	TRBD1
TGTGCAAGTCGCTCCAGGACGGACCCCTACGAGCAGTACTTC	CASRSRTDPYEQYF	NA	TRBJ2-7	TRBV12-2	NA
TGTGCCAGCAGCCAAAGGGGGGCGGGCACAGATACGCAGTATTTT	CASSQRGAGTDTQYF	NA	TRBJ2-3	TRBV3-1/TRBV3-2	NA
TGTGCCAGCAGACCCAACAACAATTCACCCCTCCACTTT	CASRPNNNSPLHF	NA	TRBJ1-6	TRBV9	NA
TGTGCCAGCAGTTCTACCCGGGGGAATCAGCCCCAGCATTTT	CASSSTRGNQPQHF	once	TRBJ1-5	TRBV6-2/TRBV6-3	NA